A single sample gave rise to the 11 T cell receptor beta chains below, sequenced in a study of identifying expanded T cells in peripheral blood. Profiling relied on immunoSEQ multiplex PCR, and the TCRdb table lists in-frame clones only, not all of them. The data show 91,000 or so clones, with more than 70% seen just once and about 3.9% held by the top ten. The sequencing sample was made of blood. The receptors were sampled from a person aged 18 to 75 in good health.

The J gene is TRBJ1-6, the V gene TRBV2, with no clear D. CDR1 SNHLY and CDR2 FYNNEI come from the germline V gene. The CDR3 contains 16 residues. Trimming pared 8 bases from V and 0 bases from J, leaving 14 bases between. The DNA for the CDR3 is TGTGCCAGCGCCCCGGTTGCGAGCTCCTATAATTCACCCCTCCACTTT. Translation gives CASAPVASSYNSPLHF. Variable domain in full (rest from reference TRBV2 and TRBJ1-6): EPEVTQTPSHQVTQMGQEVILRCVPISNHLYFYWYRQILGQKVEFLVSFYNNEISEKSEIFDDQFSVERPDGSNFTLKIRSTKLEDSAMYFCASAPVASSYNSPLHFGNGTRLTVT.

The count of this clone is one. CDR3 coding DNA: TGTGCCAGCAGTTACTCAACAGGGGGGGACACTGAAGCTTTCTTT. Protein product: CASSYSTGGDTEAFF. The rearrangement uses TRBV6-5 and TRBJ1-1, with 8 positions matching TRBD1. CDR1 MNHEY and CDR2 SVGAGI come from the germline V gene. The CDR3 length is 15 residues. V gave up 0 bases and J gave up 3 bases; unmatched junction bases: 3.

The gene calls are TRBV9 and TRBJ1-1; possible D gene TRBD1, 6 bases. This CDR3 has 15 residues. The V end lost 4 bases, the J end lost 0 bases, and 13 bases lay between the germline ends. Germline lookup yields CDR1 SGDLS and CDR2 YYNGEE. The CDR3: CASSTAGTLNTEAFF. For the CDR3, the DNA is TGTGCCAGCAGCACCGCCGGGACATTGAACACTGAAGCTTTCTTT.

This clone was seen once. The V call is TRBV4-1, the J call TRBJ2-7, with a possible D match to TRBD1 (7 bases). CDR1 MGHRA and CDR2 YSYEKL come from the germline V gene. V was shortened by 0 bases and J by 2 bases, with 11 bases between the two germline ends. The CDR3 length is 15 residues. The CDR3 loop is CASSQDRGAPYEQYF. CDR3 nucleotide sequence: TGCGCCAGCAGCCAAGACAGGGGGGCCCCCTACGAGCAGTACTTC.

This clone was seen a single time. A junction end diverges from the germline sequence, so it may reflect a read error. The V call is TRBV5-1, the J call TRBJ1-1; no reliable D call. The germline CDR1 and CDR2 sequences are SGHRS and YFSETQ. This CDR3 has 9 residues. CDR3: CASSLLAFF. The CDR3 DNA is TGTGCCAGCAGCTTGTTGGCTTTCTTT.

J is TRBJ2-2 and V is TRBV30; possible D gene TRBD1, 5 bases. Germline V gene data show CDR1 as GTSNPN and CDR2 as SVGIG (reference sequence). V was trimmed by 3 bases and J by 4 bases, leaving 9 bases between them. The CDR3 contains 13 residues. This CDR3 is CAWRVRVTGELFF. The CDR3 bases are TGTGCCTGGAGGGTCAGGGTCACCGGGGAGCTGTTTTTT. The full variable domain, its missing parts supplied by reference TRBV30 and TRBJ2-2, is SQTIHQWPATLVQPVGSPLSLECTVEGTSNPNLYWYRQAAGRGLQLLFYSVGIGQISSEVPQNLSASRPQDRQFILSSKKLLLSDSGFYLCAWRVRVTGELFFGEGSRLTVL.

CDR3 sequence (DNA): TGCGCCAGCAGCTTGGGGACAGGGGGCCCCAAAAACATTCAGTACTTC. Translating it yields CASSLGTGGPKNIQYF. The chain couples TRBV5-1 to TRBJ2-4, with 11 bases lining up with TRBD1. The CDR3 totals 16 residues. With V trimmed by 0 bases and J by 2 bases, 1 base remained unmatched. Germline loops: CDR1 SGHRS, CDR2 YFSETQ.

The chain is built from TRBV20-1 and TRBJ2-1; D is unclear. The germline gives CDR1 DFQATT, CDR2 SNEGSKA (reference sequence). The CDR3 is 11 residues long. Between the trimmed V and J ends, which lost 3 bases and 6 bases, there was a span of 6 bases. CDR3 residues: CSASQSNEQFF. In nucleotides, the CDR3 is TGCAGTGCTAGCCAGTCCAATGAGCAGTTCTTC.

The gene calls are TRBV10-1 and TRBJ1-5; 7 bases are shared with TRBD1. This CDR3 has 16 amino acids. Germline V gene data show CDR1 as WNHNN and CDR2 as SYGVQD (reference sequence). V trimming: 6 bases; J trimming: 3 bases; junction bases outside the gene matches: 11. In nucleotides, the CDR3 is TGCGCCAGCAGACCCCCGGGACAGCCCCCCAATCAGCCCCAGCATTTT. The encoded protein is CASRPPGQPPNQPQHF.

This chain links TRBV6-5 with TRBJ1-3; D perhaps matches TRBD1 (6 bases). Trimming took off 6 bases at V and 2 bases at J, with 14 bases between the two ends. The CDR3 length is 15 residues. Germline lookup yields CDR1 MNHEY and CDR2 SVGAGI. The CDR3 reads CASRETGGAGNTIYF. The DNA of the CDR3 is TGTGCCAGCAGGGAGACAGGAGGCGCTGGAAACACCATATATTTT.

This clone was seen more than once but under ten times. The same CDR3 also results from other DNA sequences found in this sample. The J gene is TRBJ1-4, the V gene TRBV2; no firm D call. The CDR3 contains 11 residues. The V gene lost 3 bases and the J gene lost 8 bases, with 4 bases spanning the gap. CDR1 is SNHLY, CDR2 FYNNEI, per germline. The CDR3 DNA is TGTGCCAGCAGTGAGGGGGAAAAACTGTTTTTT. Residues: CASSEGEKLFF.